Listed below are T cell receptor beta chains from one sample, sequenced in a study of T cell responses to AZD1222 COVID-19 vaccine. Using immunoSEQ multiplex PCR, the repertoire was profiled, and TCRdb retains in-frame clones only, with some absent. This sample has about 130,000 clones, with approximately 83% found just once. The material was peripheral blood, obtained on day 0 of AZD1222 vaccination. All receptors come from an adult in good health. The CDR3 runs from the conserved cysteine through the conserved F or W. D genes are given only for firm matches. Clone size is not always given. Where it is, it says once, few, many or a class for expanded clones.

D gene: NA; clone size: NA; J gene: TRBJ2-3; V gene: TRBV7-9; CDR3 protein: CASRETSTDTQYF; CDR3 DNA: TGTGCCAGCCGGGAGACCAGCACAGATACGCAGTATTTT
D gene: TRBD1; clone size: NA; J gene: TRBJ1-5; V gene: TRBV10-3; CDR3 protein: CAISGGTGDNQPQHF; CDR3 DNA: TGTGCCATCAGTGGGGGGACAGGGGACAATCAGCCCCAGCATTTT
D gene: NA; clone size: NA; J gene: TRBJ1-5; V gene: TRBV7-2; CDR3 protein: CASSLALNQPQHF; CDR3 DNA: TGTGCCAGCAGCTTAGCGCTAAACCAGCCCCAGCATTTT
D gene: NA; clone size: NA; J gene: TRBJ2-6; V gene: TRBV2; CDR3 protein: CASRGDGANVLTF; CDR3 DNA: TGTGCCAGCAGGGGTGATGGGGCCAACGTCCTGACTTTC
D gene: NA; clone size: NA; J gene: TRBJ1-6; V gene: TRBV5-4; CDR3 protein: CASSSQGLGASPLHF; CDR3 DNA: TGTGCCAGCAGCTCACAGGGCTTAGGGGCTTCACCCCTCCACTTT
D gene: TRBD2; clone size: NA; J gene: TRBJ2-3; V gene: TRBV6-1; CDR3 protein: CASSGGLAPRVDTQYF; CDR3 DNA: TGTGCCAGCAGTGGGGGACTAGCCCCAAGGGTAGATACGCAGTATTTT
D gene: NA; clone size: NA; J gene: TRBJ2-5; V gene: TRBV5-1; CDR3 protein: CASSSGTLQETQYF; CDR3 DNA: TGCGCCAGCAGCTCCGGGACACTGCAAGAGACCCAGTACTTC
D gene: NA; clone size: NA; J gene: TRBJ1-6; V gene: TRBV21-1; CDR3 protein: CASSKDGIRNSPLHF; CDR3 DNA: TGTGCCAGCAGCAAAGACGGTATCCGGAATTCACCCCTCCACTTT
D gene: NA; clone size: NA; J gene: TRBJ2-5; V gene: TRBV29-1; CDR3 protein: CSVVGAGNLETQYF; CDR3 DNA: TGCAGCGTTGTGGGGGCAGGGAATTTGGAGACCCAGTACTTC
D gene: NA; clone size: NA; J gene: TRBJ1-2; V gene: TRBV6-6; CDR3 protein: CASSYFGAEDGYTF; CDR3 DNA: TGTGCCAGCAGTTACTTTGGGGCAGAGGATGGCTACACCTTC
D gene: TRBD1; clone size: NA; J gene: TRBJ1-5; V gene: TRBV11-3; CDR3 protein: CAMTRDRSSYSNQPQHF; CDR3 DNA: TGTGCCATGACCCGGGACAGAAGTTCCTATAGCAATCAGCCCCAGCATTTT
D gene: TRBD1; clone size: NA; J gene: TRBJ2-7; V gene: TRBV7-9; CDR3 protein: CASSGQGRGYEQYF; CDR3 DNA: TGTGCCAGCAGCGGACAGGGGAGAGGCTACGAGCAGTACTTC
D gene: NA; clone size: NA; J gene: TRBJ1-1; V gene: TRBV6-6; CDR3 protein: CASSYSVTGNTEAFF; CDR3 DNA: TGTGCCAGCAGTTACTCCGTGACAGGGAACACTGAAGCTTTCTTT
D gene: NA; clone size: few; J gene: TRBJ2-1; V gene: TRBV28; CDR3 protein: CASRGTVNNEQFF; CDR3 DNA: TGTGCCAGCAGAGGGACTGTCAACAATGAGCAGTTCTTC
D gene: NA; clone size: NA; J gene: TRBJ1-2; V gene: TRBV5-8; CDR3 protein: CASSLAGPSNYGYTF; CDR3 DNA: TGTGCCAGCAGCTTGGCGGGGCCATCTAACTATGGCTACACCTTC
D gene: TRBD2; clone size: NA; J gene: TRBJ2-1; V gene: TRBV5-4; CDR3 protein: CASSTSAGARDEQFF; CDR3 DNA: TGTGCCAGCAGCACTTCAGCGGGAGCCAGGGATGAGCAGTTCTTC
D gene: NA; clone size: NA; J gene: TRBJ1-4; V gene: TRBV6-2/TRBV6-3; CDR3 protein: CASSYDWEKLFF; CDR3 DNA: TGTGCCAGCAGTTACGACTGGGAAAAACTGTTTTTT
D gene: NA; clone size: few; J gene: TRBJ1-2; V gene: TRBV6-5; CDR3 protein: CASSYSGPNYGYTF; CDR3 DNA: TGTGCCAGCAGTTACTCTGGGCCGAACTATGGCTACACCTTC
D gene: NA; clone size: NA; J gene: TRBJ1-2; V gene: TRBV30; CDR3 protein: CAWSVGVYGYTF; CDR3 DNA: TGTGCCTGGAGTGTGGGAGTCTATGGCTACACCTTC
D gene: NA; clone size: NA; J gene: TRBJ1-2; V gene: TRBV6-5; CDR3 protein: CASSPWAKDGYTF; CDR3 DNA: TGTGCCAGCAGTCCCTGGGCAAAGGATGGCTACACCTTC
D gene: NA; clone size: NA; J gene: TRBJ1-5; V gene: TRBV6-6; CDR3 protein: CASSQNRDQPQHF; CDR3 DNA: TGTGCCAGCAGTCAAAACAGAGATCAGCCCCAGCATTTT
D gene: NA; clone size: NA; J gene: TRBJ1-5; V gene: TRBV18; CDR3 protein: CASSPQGDQPQHF; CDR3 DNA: TGTGCCAGCTCACCACAGGGGGATCAGCCCCAGCATTTT
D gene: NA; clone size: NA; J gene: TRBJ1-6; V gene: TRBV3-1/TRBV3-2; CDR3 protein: CASSQITRQNSPLHF; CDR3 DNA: TGTGCCAGCAGCCAAATTACCCGACAGAATTCACCCCTCCACTTT
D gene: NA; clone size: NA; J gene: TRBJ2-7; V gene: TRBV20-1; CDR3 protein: CSARVESEQYF; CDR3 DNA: TGCAGTGCTCGGGTCGAGAGCGAGCAGTACTTC
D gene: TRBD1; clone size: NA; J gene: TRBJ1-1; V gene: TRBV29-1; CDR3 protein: CSVGGPRGTEAFF; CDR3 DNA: TGCAGCGTTGGAGGACCCAGGGGGACTGAAGCTTTCTTT
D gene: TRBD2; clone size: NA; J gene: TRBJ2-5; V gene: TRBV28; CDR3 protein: CASNQAGGQETQYF; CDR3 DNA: TGTGCCAGTAACCAAGCGGGGGGACAAGAGACCCAGTACTTC
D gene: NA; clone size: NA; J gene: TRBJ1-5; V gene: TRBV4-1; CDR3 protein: CASSQDSTVLNQPQHF; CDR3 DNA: TGCGCCAGCAGCCAAGATTCAACAGTCCTCAATCAGCCCCAGCATTTT
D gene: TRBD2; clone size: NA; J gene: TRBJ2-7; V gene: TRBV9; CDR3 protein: CAPRAGGGPYEQYF; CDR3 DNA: TGCGCCCCCCGCGCCGGGGGGGGACCCTACGAGCAGTACTTC
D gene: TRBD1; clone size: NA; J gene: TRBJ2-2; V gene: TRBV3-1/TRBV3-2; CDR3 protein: CASSGRTGITGELFF; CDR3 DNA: TGTGCCAGCAGCGGACGGACAGGGATCACCGGGGAGCTGTTTTTT
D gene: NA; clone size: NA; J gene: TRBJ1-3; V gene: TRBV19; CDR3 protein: CASSPRGVSSGNTIYF; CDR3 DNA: TGTGCCAGTAGTCCCCGAGGAGTGAGCTCTGGAAACACCATATATTTT
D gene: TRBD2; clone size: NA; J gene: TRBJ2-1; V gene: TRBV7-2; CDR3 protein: CASSLDGLAGEQFF; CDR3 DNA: TGTGCCAGCAGCTTAGACGGACTAGCGGGTGAGCAGTTCTTC
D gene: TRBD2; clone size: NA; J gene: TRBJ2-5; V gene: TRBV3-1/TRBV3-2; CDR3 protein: CASSQGFLAGGRGVTQYF; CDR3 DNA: TGTGCCAGCAGCCAAGGTTTCCTAGCGGGGGGCCGCGGGGTGACCCAGTACTTC
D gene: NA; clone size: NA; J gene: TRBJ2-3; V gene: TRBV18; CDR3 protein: CASSQGPDTQYF; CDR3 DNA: TGTGCCAGCTCGCAGGGTCCAGATACGCAGTATTTT
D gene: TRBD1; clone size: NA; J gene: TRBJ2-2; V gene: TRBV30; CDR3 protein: CASEPLGTGATGELFF; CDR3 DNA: TGTGCCAGTGAACCACTCGGGACAGGGGCCACCGGGGAGCTGTTTTTT
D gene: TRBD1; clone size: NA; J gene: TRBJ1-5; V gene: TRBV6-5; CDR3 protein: CASRGTGVGNQPQHF; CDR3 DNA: TGTGCCAGCAGGGGGACAGGGGTGGGCAATCAGCCCCAGCATTTT
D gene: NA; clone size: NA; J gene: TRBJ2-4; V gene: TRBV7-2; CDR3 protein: CASSQGSGAKNIQYF; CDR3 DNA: TGTGCCAGCAGCCAAGGGTCGGGAGCCAAAAACATTCAGTACTTC
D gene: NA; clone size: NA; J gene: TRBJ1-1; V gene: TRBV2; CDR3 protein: CASSEEIRAEAFF; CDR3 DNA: TGTGCCAGCAGTGAAGAGATTAGGGCTGAAGCTTTCTTT
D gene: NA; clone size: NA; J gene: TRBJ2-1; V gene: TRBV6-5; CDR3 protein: CASSYSRANEQFF; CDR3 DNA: TGTGCCAGCAGTTACTCGAGAGCGAATGAGCAGTTCTTC
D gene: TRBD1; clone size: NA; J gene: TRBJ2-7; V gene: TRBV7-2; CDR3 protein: CASSLPPGTAFGEQYF; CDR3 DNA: TGTGCCAGCAGCCTACCCCCCGGGACAGCGTTCGGCGAGCAGTACTTC
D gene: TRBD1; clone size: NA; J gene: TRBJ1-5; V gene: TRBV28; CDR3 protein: CASHWAQGDGQPQHF; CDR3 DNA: TGTGCCAGCCATTGGGCGCAGGGGGACGGTCAGCCCCAGCATTTT
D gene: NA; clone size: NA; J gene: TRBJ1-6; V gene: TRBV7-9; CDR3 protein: CASSTTPSTPLHF; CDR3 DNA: TGTGCCAGCAGCACCACGCCGAGTACACCCCTCCACTTT
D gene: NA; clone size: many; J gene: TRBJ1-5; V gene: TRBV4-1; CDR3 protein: CASSQDGFQPQHF; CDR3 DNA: TGCGCCAGCAGCCAAGATGGGTTCCAGCCCCAGCATTTT
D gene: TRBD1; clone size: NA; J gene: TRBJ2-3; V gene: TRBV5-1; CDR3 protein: CASSPGQAFTDTQYF; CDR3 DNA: TGCGCCAGCAGCCCGGGACAGGCATTCACAGATACGCAGTATTTT
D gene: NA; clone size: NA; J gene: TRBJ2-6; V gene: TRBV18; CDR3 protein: CASSSSGANVLTF; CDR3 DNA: TGTGCCAGCTCGAGTTCTGGGGCCAACGTCCTGACTTTC
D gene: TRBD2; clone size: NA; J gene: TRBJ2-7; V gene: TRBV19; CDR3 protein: CASSIAPSGAYEQYF; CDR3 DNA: TGTGCCAGTAGTATAGCCCCTAGCGGGGCCTACGAGCAGTACTTC
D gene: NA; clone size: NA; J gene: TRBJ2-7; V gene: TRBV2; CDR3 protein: CASLGTEYEQYF; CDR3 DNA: TGTGCCAGCCTTGGGACGGAATACGAGCAGTACTTC
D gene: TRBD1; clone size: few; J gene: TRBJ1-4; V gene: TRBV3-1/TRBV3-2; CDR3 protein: CASSRGTVPEKLFF; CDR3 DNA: TGTGCCAGCAGCCGCGGGACAGTACCTGAAAAACTGTTTTTT
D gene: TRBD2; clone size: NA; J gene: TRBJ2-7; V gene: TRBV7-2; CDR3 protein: CASSLGSTSVYEQYF; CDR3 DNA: TGTGCCAGCAGCTTAGGGTCGACTAGCGTCTACGAGCAGTACTTC
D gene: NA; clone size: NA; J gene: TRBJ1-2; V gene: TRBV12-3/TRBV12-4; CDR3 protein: CASSRELGGYTF; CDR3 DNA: TGTGCCAGCAGTCGGGAGCTAGGGGGCTACACCTTC
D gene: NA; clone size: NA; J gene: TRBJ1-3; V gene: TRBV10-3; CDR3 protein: CAISEGGGNTIYF; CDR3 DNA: TGTGCCATCAGTGAAGGCGGTGGAAACACCATATATTTT
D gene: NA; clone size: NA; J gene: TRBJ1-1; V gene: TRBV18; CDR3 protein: CASSPTTNTEAFF; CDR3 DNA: TGTGCCAGCTCCCCGACCACGAACACTGAAGCTTTCTTT
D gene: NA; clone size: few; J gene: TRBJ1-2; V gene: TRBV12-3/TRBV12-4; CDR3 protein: CASSGTGSGGYTF; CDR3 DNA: TGTGCCAGCAGTGGAACAGGGTCAGGTGGCTACACCTTC
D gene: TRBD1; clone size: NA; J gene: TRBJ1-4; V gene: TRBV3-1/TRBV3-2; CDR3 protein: CASSPGGSNEKLFF; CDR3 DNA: TGTGCCAGCAGCCCAGGGGGCAGTAATGAAAAACTGTTTTTT